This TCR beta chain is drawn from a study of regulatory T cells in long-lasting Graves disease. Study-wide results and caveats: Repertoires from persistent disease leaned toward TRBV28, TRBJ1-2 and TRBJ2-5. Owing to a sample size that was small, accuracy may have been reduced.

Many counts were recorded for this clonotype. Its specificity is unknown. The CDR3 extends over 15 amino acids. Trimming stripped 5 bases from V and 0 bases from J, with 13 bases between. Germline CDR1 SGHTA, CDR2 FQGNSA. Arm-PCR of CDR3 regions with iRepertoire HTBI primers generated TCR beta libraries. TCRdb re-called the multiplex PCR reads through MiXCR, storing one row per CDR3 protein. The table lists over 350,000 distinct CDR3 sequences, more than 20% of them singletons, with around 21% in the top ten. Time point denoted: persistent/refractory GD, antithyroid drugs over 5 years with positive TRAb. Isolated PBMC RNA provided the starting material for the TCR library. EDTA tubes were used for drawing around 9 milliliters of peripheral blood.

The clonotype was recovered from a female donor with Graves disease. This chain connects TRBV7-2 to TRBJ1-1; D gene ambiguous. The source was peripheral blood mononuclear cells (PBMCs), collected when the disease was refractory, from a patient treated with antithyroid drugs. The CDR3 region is CASSRPNTMNTEAFF. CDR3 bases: TGTGCCAGCAGCCGACCTAACACTATGAACACTGAAGCTTTCTTT.